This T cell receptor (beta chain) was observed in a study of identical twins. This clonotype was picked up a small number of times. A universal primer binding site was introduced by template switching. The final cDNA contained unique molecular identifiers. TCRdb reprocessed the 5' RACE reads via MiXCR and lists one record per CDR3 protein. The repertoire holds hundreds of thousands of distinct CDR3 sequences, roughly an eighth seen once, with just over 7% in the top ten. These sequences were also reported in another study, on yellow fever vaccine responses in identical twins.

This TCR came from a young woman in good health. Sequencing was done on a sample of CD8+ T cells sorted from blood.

The CDR3 sequence is CASSLERGTSGVDNEQFF. The CDR3 bases are TGTGCCAGCAGCTTAGAGAGGGGAACTAGCGGGGTCGACAATGAGCAGTTCTTC. The chain couples TRBV11-2 to TRBJ2-1, with TRBD2 matching over 10 bases. CDR1 is SGHAT and CDR2 is FQNNGV in the germline V gene. The CDR3 is 18 residues long. V lost 0 bases, J lost 5 bases, and 10 bases stayed unmatched.